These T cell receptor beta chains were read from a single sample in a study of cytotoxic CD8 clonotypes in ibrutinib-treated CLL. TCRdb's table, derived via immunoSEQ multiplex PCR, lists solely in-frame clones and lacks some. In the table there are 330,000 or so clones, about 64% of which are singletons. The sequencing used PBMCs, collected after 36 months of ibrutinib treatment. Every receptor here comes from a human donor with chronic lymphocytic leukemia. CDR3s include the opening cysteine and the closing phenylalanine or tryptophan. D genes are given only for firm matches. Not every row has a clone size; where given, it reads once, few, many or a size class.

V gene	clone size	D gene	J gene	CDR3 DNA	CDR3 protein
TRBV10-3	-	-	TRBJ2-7	TGTGCCATCAGGAATCCCGACGGTTCCTACGAGCAGTACTTC	CAIRNPDGSYEQYF
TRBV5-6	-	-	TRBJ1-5	TGTGCCAGCAGCTTGATGGCAGGGAGTACGAATCAGCCCCAGCATTTT	CASSLMAGSTNQPQHF
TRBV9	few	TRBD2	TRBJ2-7	TGTGCCAGCAGCGTTGGACTAGTCGGTTACGAGCAGTACTTC	CASSVGLVGYEQYF
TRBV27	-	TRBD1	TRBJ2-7	TGTGCCAGCAGTTACAGGGGACCCTACGAGCAGTACTTC	CASSYRGPYEQYF
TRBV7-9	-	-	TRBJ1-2	TGTGCCAGCAGCTTCCTCTTCCTCCGGGACGGAGACTATGGCTACACCTTC	CASSFLFLRDGDYGYTF
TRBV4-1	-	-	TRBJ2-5	TGCGCCAGCAGCCAAGATCCCCCAGGTTTAGAGACCCAGTACTTC	CASSQDPPGLETQYF
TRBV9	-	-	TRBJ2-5	TGTGCCAGCACCGTTACGATAGCGCCCGGGGAGACCCAGTACTTC	CASTVTIAPGETQYF
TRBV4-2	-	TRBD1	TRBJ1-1	TGTGCCAGCAGCCAGGCACACGCAGGGGGGAACACTGAAGCTTTCTTT	CASSQAHAGGNTEAFF
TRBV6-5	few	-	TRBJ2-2	TGTGCCAGCAGTTACTCGATGGCAGGCTTCGGGGAGCTGTTTTTT	CASSYSMAGFGELFF
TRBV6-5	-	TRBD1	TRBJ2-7	TGTGCCAGCAGTTACTCAGGAACAGGGGAAGTAGAGCAGTACTTC	CASSYSGTGEVEQYF
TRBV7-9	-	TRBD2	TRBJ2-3	TGTGCCAGCAGCCTAGCGGAAAGCACAGATACGCAGTATTTT	CASSLAESTDTQYF
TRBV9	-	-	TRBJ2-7	TGTGCCAGCAGCGGGTGGGGGGCCTACGAGCAGTACTTC	CASSGWGAYEQYF
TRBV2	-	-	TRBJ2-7	TGTGCCAGCAGTGAGGCAGAATACGAGCAGTACTTC	CASSEAEYEQYF
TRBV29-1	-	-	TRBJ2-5	TGCAGCGTTGAGGTAGAGGGTCAAGAGACCCAGTACTTC	CSVEVEGQETQYF
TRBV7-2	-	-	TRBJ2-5	TGTGCCAGCACTAGATCTCCACAAGAGACCCAGTACTTC	CASTRSPQETQYF
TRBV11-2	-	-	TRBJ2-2	TGTGCCAGCAGCTGGCGGACGGAGCTGTCCGGGGAGCTGTTTTTT	CASSWRTELSGELFF
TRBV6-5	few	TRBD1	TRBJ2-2	TGTGCCACTTCCAGACAGGGCCGTTCTATCGGGGAGCTGTTTTTT	CATSRQGRSIGELFF
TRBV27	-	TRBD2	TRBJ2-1	TGTGCCAGCAGTCTGGGACTAGCGGGAGAGGAGCAGTTCTTC	CASSLGLAGEEQFF
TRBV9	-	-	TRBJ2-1	TGTGCCAGCAGCTGGGGCTCGTCTGAGCAGTTCTTC	CASSWGSSEQFF
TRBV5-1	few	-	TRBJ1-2	TGCGCCAGCAGCTTGGACCGGGACGGTCGGGGCTACACCTTC	CASSLDRDGRGYTF
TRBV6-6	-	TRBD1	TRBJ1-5	TGTGCCAGCAGAATAACTGGACAGGGGGCAAGTCAGCCCCAGCATTTT	CASRITGQGASQPQHF
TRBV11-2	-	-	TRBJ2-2	TGTGCCAGCACCCTAACGCAGGGGCGGGTGATAAACACCGGGGAGCTGTTTTTT	CASTLTQGRVINTGELFF
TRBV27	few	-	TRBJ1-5	TGTGCCAGCAGTTTATCCGGGGCAGGGAATCAGCCCCAGCATTTT	CASSLSGAGNQPQHF
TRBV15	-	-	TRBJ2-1	TGTGCCACCAGCAGAGGGGACGGGTCCTACAATGAGCAGTTCTTC	CATSRGDGSYNEQFF
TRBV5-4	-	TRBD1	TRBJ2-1	TGTGCCAGCAGCTGGGGACAGGAGAACTACAATGAGCAGTTCTTC	CASSWGQENYNEQFF
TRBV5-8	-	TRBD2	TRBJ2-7	TGTGCCAGCAGCCGACTAGCGGGAGATCGCTACGAGCAGTACTTC	CASSRLAGDRYEQYF
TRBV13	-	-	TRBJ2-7	TGTGCCAGCAGCTTAGGCTGGGGGGTCCGGGACGAGCAGTACTTC	CASSLGWGVRDEQYF
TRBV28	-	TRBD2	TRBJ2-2	TGTGCCAGCAGTTTGTGGGAGGGAGGCACCGGGGAGCTGTTTTTT	CASSLWEGGTGELFF
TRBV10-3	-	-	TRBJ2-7	TGTGCCATCGGGACACCCACGGCATACGAGCAGTACTTC	CAIGTPTAYEQYF
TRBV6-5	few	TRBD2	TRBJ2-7	TGTGCCAGCAGTTACTCCAGAACGGGAGGCCCTAAGCAGTACTTC	CASSYSRTGGPKQYF
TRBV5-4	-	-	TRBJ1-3	TGTGCCAGCAGCTTGGGGGGTTTCCGAAACACCATATATTTT	CASSLGGFRNTIYF
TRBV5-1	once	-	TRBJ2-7	TGCGCCAGCAGCTTGGATGGTGATCGATACGAGCAGTACTTC	CASSLDGDRYEQYF
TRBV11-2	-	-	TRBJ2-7	TGTGCCAGCAGCTTAGGGCCGGTCCCCTACGAGCAGTACTTC	CASSLGPVPYEQYF
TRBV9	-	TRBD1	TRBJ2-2	TGTGCCAGCAGCGTAGCCGGTTTCCGACAGGGAAGGACCGGGGAGCTGTTTTTT	CASSVAGFRQGRTGELFF
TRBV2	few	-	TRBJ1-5	TGTGCCAGCAGCCGAGCCCCAGTTGAGATCCAGCCCCAGCATTTT	CASSRAPVEIQPQHF
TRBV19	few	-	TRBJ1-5	TGTGCCAGCAGACGAGGGGTTAGCAATCAGCCCCAGCATTTT	CASRRGVSNQPQHF
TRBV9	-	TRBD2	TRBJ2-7	TGTGCCAGCAGCCCTACTAGCGGGGGCGCCTACGAGCAGTACTTC	CASSPTSGGAYEQYF
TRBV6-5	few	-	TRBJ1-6	TGTGCCAGCAGTTACGGGGTCGGGGGGTCACCCCTCCACTTT	CASSYGVGGSPLHF
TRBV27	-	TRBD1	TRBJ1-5	TGTGCCAGCAGTTTGATGGGACAGAGCTTAGACGGCAATCAGCCCCAGCATTTT	CASSLMGQSLDGNQPQHF
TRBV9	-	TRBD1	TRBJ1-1	TGTGCCAGCAGCTCCGCCGGGACAGGGGGCGAAGCTTTCTTT	CASSSAGTGGEAFF
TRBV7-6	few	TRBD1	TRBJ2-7	TGTGCCAGCAGCGTGGACGACAGGGGGCGCGAGCAGTACTTC	CASSVDDRGREQYF
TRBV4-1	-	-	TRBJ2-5	TGCGCCAGCAGCCAAGAGTTGGGGGGACGAGAGACCCAGTACTTC	CASSQELGGRETQYF
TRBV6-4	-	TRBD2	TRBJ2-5	TGTGCCAGCAGTGAGACTAGCGGGGGCGGAGAGACCCAGTACTTC	CASSETSGGGETQYF